These 4 T cell receptor beta chains share one sample of origin, sequenced in a study of blood T cell repertoires in COVID-19 (dated by TCRdb to the early 2020s). Library construction relied on the immunoSEQ multiplex PCR assay. Sourced from immuneACCESS, this table was stored by TCRdb with only in-frame sequences that have V and J called. A share of the clones is absent; for the studies checked, an unresolved V gene accounts for under half, and the remainder has no known explanation. The sample profile shows roughly 65,000 clones; around 83% of them were found once. The ten biggest clones cover roughly 32% of the sample. The sequenced sample consisted of peripheral blood. The receptors derive from an elderly woman with active or convalescent COVID-19.

This clone was seen only once. This chain uses TRBV3-1 (or the pseudogene TRBV3-2) with TRBJ2-7; 8 nucleotides agree with TRBD1. After removal of 3 bases from V and 2 bases from J, the junction contained 3 bases not matched to a gene. The germline gives CDR1 LGHDT, CDR2 YNNKEL (reference sequence). The CDR3 sequence is 14 residues long. The CDR3 region has the DNA TGTGCCAGCAGCCACCTGACAGGGGCCTACGAGCAGTACTTC. Encoded protein: CASSHLTGAYEQYF.

This clone was seen more than once but under ten times. The genes are TRBV27 and TRBJ1-1, with D possibly TRBD1 on 6 matching bases. Trimming cost V 4 bases and J 5 bases, with 14 bases left between them. Germline values: CDR1 MNHEY, CDR2 SMNVEV (reference sequence). The CDR3 has 14 amino acids. CDR3 sequence (DNA): TGTGCCAGCAGTTGGACAGAGAGGGGTACTGAAGCTTTCTTT. Its protein product is CASSWTERGTEAFF.

This clone was observed at least ten times. The chain has TRBV30 and TRBJ2-2; TRBD2 aligns across 7 bases. Germline V lookup: CDR1 GTSNPN, CDR2 SVGIG (reference sequence). This CDR3 comprises 15 residues. The J segment lost 3 bases and the V segment lost 0 bases, leaving 4 bases of the junction unmatched. The CDR3 nucleotides read TGTGCCTGGAGTGTACGGGGGGAAGACACCGGGGAGCTGTTTTTT. Encoded protein: CAWSVRGEDTGELFF.

This chain connects TRBV15 to TRBJ2-3; tentatively, D is TRBD1 (6 bases). In germline, CDR1 is LNHNV, CDR2 YYDKDF (reference sequence). Trimming took 0 bases from V and 2 from J, leaving 15 bases between them. The CDR3 is 17 amino acids. CDR3 amino acids: CATSRDAAGANTDTQYF. Written as DNA, the CDR3 is TGTGCCACCAGCAGAGATGCCGCAGGGGCAAACACAGATACGCAGTATTTT. Full variable domain (rest looked up from reference TRBV15 and TRBJ2-3): DAMVIQNPRYQVTQFGKPVTLSCSQTLNHNVMYWYQQKSSQAPKLLFHYYDKDFNNEADTPDNFQSRRPNTSFCFLDIRSPGLGDTAMYLCATSRDAAGANTDTQYFGPGTRLTVL.